What follows are 18 T cell receptor beta chains derived from one specimen sequenced in a study of blood T cells in healthy people across ages. A second PCR, run for about 7 to 12 cycles, used a sample-barcoded 5' primer plus a J-beta primer mix. TCRdb passed the 5' RACE reads through MiXCR, listing each CDR3 protein once. The data hold under 800,000 distinct CDR3 sequences, with roughly 45% observed a single time. Input material: blood. The receptors shown here come from a woman aged 60-70 years in good health.

The V and J genes are TRBV20-1 and TRBJ2-7; TRBD1 is a possible D gene (5 bases). Germline lookup yields CDR1 DFQATT and CDR2 SNEGSKA (reference sequence). The CDR3 runs 14 residues. With 6 bases removed from V and 0 bases from J, the gap between germline ends came to 15 bases. CDR3 sequence (DNA): TGCAGTGCAACCTTTGGGGCCCCCTCCTACGAGCAGTACTTC. Translated, it gives CSATFGAPSYEQYF.

This clonotype appeared a single time. The chain joins TRBV7-9 to TRBJ2-7; 9 nucleotides line up with TRBD1. The length of the CDR3 is 16 residues. The J segment lost 4 bases and the V segment lost 6 bases, leaving 13 bases of the junction unmatched. The V gene's germline CDR1 is SEHNR and CDR2 FQNEAQ (reference sequence). In nucleotides, the CDR3 is TGTGCCAGCAGAGAAAAACCGGGACAGGGACATTACGAGCAGTACTTC. Residues: CASREKPGQGHYEQYF.

The V call is TRBV28, the J call TRBJ1-2; a weak D match, TRBD1 (6 bases). Germline V lookup: CDR1 MDHEN, CDR2 SYDVKM. V lost 5 bases and J 4 bases, leaving 17 bases between the germline ends. The CDR3 length is 15 residues. The CDR3 here is CASSLSQGRGYGYTF. As DNA, the CDR3 is TGTGCCAGCAGTCTATCACAGGGACGGGGCTATGGCTACACCTTC.

DNA of the CDR3: TGCAGCGTCGGGACAGGGGTCAGAAGCACCGGGGAGCTGTTTTTT. It codes for CSVGTGVRSTGELFF. The V and J genes are TRBV29-1 and TRBJ2-2; 10 bases are a match to TRBD1. The CDR3 totals 15 residues. From germline, CDR1 is SQVTM and CDR2 ANQGSEA. The V gene end was trimmed by 6 bases and the J gene end by 4 bases; junction bases not matched to a gene: 8.

The genes are TRBV27 and TRBJ2-7; 7 bases are shared with TRBD1. The CDR3 length is 15 residues. The trim removed 5 bases at V and 0 bases at J, leaving 7 bases unmatched. CDR1 is MNHEY and CDR2 is SMNVEV in the germline V gene (reference sequence). CDR3 region: CASSRGDSSSYEQYF. In DNA form, the CDR3 reads TGTGCCAGCAGTAGAGGGGACAGCAGCTCCTACGAGCAGTACTTC.

This clonotype occurred a few times. The rearrangement uses TRBV18 and TRBJ2-7, with unresolved D. The V gene's germline CDR1 is KGHSH and CDR2 LQKENI. The CDR3 runs to 16 residues. The V and J ends lost 1 base and 4 bases respectively, with 17 bases between them. CDR3 amino acids: CASSPLSVQTSYEQYF. Here the CDR3 DNA reads TGTGCCAGCTCACCACTTAGTGTACAGACATCTTACGAGCAGTACTTC.

The chain is built from TRBV10-3 and TRBJ2-5; D unresolved. CDR1 is ENHRY and CDR2 is SYGVKD in the germline V gene. The length of the CDR3 is 12 residues. V dropped 4 bases and J dropped 4 bases, with 7 bases sitting between them. CDR3 DNA: TGTGCCATCAGTGGGAGTGGAGAGACCCAGTACTTC. This translates into CAISGSGETQYF.

The chain links TRBV5-1 to TRBJ1-2; the match to TRBD1 covers 8 bases. This CDR3 is built from 16 residues. CDR1 and CDR2 from the germline V gene are SGHRS and YFSETQ. The junction had 14 bases not matched to a gene; V was cut back by 4 bases and J by 6 bases. CDR3 DNA: TGCGCCAGCAGCCCCAAGGGACAGGACCCTGTTGATGGCTACACCTTC. Translation: CASSPKGQDPVDGYTF.

The V and J genes are TRBV5-1 and TRBJ2-3, with 7 nucleotides matching TRBD2. The junction had 8 bases not matched to a gene; V was cut back by 0 bases and J by 7 bases. The CDR3 is 15 amino acids. Germline CDR1 reads SGHRS; CDR2 reads YFSETQ. CDR3 nucleotide sequence: TGCGCCAGCAGCTTGGAGGGAGGGCAGATTAATACGCAGTATTTT. This codes for CASSLEGGQINTQYF.

Concerning this clonotype: At one end the junction does not follow the germline gene, possibly because of a read error. This chain connects TRBV6-2 or TRBV6-3 to TRBJ2-1; TRBD1 agrees at 9 bases. In germline, CDR1 is MNHEY, CDR2 SVGEGT. The CDR3 has 15 amino acids. CDR3 DNA: TGTGCCAGCATCTCAGGAGGGACAGGGTACAATGAGCAGGTCTTC. It codes for CASISGGTGYNEQVF.

The V and J genes are TRBV27 and TRBJ2-1; the match to TRBD2 covers 8 bases. Germline CDR1 MNHEY, CDR2 SMNVEV (reference sequence). This CDR3 is 16 amino acids long. V trimming: 5 bases; J trimming: 1 base; junction bases outside the gene matches: 7. The CDR3 DNA follows: TGTGCCAGCAGTAACGCGGGACTAGAATCCTACAATGAGCAGTTCTTC. This translates into CASSNAGLESYNEQFF.

The chain recombines TRBV6-5 with TRBJ2-2, with 9 bases identical to TRBD2. The trim removed 6 bases at V and 3 bases at J, leaving 5 bases unmatched. CDR3 length: 15 amino acids. CDR1 and CDR2 (germline): MNHEY, SVGAGI. The CDR3 DNA reads TGTGCCAGCAGCCTCACTAGCGGGTACACCGGGGAGCTGTTTTTT. Amino acid sequence: CASSLTSGYTGELFF.

The chain couples TRBV18 to TRBJ2-7, with D unresolved. Germline V gene lookup returns CDR1 KGHSH and CDR2 LQKENI. The CDR3 covers 12 residues. Trimming shortened V by 8 bases and J by 2 bases, and 10 bases separated the two germline ends. This CDR3 is CASAARPYEQYF. The CDR3, as DNA: TGTGCCAGCGCCGCACGACCCTACGAGCAGTACTTC.

J is TRBJ2-2 and V is TRBV7-9, with D perhaps matching TRBD2 (6 bases). Germline-derived CDR1 and CDR2 are SEHNR and FQNEAQ (reference sequence). Trimming removed 6 bases from V and 0 bases from J, with 17 bases in between. This CDR3 contains 17 residues. The CDR3 sequence is CASSFLLAFANTGELFF. CDR3 sequence (DNA): TGTGCCAGCAGTTTTCTGCTAGCGTTTGCGAACACCGGGGAGCTGTTTTTT.

About this clonotype: A read error may be the cause here, since a much bigger clone is one base away. This chain connects TRBV7-2 to TRBJ2-1, with D hard to call. Germline-derived CDR1 and CDR2 are SGHTA and FQGNSA. This CDR3 is 14 amino acids long. V was trimmed by 10 bases and J by 10 bases, leaving 23 bases between them. The CDR3 DNA sequence: TGTGCCACCGCGAGTCCGACTTCCCCCTACGAGCAGTTCTTC. Translation gives CATASPTSPYEQFF.

Remarks on this clonotype: The junction departs from germline at one end; a sequencing error may be responsible. The rearrangement uses TRBV20-1 and TRBJ1-2; 7 bases line up with TRBD1. The CDR3 is 16 amino acids. Germline values: CDR1 DFQATT, CDR2 SNEGSKA (reference sequence). The CDR3 DNA reads as TGCAGTACTAGCGCTTCACAGGGGACAAGTCACTATGGCTACACCTTC. Its translation is CSTSASQGTSHYGYTF.

This clonotype came up a few times. This chain links TRBV20-1 with TRBJ2-1, with 8 bases lining up with TRBD1. The junction had 9 bases not matched to a gene; V was cut back by 5 bases and J by 6 bases. This CDR3 spans 14 amino acids. Germline CDR1 and CDR2: DFQATT and SNEGSKA (reference sequence). The CDR3 protein is CSAPEQGGVNEQFF. The CDR3 DNA reads as TGCAGTGCTCCCGAACAGGGGGGCGTCAATGAGCAGTTCTTC.

The V and J genes are TRBV9 and TRBJ2-7, with 8 bases lining up with TRBD2. The length of the CDR3 is 15 residues. Germline CDR1 is SGDLS and CDR2 is YYNGEE. The junction had 7 bases not matched to a gene; V was cut back by 3 bases and J by 2 bases. This CDR3 is CASSEAGLGAYEQYF. The CDR3 DNA sequence: TGTGCCAGCAGCGAGGCGGGACTAGGGGCCTACGAGCAGTACTTC. The full variable domain, with the rest looked up from reference TRBV9 and TRBJ2-7, is DSGVTQTPKHLITATGQRVTLRCSPRSGDLSVYWYQQSLDQGLQFLIQYYNGEERAKGNILERFSAQQFPDLHSELNLSSLELGDSALYFCASSEAGLGAYEQYFGPGTRLTVT.